The 3 T cell receptor beta chains listed next were all sequenced from one sample in a study of blood T cell repertoires in COVID-19. Assay: immunoSEQ multiplex PCR; the TCRdb copy retains only in-frame clones and omits some. Of 79,000 or so clones in the sample, 87% were seen once. The sample was peripheral blood. Receptors originate from a human donor in a cohort sampled during active COVID-19.

This rearrangement joins TRBV7-8 to TRBJ1-5, with no clear D. V was pared by 0 bases and J by 7 bases, with 16 bases between. There are 16 residues in the CDR3. Looked up from germline, CDR1 is SGHVS and CDR2 is FQNEAQ. The CDR3 coding sequence is TGTGCCAGCAGCTTAGCCGAGGTCAGCTCGGGGCAGCCCCAGCATTTT. It is translated as CASSLAEVSSGQPQHF.

The count of this clone is one. The chain couples TRBV4-1 to TRBJ2-7; TRBD1 might be the D (6 bases). The germline V gene encodes CDR1 MGHRA and CDR2 YSYEKL. V lost 0 bases to trimming and J lost 2 bases, with 11 bases between them. The CDR3 has 15 residues. CDR3 protein: CASSQDPRGAYEQYF. CDR3 nucleotides: TGCGCCAGCAGCCAAGATCCCAGGGGAGCCTACGAGCAGTACTTC.

This sequence joins TRBV6-5 and TRBJ2-3; TRBD2 matches at 12 bases. CDR3 length equals 16 residues. V lost 4 bases to trimming and J lost 7 bases; unmatched junction nucleotides: 9. In germline, CDR1 is MNHEY, CDR2 SVGAGI. DNA for the CDR3: TGTGCCAGCAGTTCCTCGACTAGCGGGAGCGCATATACGCAGTATTTT. Translation: CASSSSTSGSAYTQYF.